This T cell receptor beta chain came from a study of T cells after yellow fever vaccination. Turning to the study itself: The fractions with low cell numbers were processed using SMART-Seq v4 Ultra Low Input.

Germline V gene sequence: CDR1 MNHNS, CDR2 SASEGT. The germline V and J ends were trimmed by 6 bases and 5 bases, with 11 bases remaining between them. The CDR3 is 13 amino acids. This clonotype showed up just a few times. TCR cDNA, made by 5'RACE template switching, carried an added universal primer site and UMIs. Each CDR3 protein gets one entry after TCRdb re-called the 5' RACE reads with MiXCR. The sample contains 300,000 to 450,000 distinct CDR3 sequences, approximately 8% of which appear only once. Sequenced material: PBMCs, taken roughly 46 days after the first yellow fever vaccination. This sequence joins TRBV6-1 and TRBJ2-1; D possibly matches TRBD1 or TRBD2 (5 bases each). This TCR was recovered from a man between 18 and 29 years old who received the YFV17D yellow fever vaccine. The CDR3 loop reads CASRWDVNNEQFF. The CDR3 region has the DNA TGTGCCAGCAGGTGGGACGTAAACAATGAGCAGTTCTTC.